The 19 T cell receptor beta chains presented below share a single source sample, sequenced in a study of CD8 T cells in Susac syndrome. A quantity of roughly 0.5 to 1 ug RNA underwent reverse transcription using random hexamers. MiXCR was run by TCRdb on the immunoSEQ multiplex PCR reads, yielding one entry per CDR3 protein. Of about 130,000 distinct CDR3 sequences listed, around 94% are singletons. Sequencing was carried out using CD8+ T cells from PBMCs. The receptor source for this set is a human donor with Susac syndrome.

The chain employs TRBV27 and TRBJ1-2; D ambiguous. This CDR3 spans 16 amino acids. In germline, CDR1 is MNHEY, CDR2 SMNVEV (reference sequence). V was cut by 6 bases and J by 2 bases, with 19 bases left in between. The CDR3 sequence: CASSPSSGPTNYGYTF. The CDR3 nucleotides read TGTGCCAGCAGCCCGTCGTCAGGCCCCACCAACTATGGCTACACCTTC.

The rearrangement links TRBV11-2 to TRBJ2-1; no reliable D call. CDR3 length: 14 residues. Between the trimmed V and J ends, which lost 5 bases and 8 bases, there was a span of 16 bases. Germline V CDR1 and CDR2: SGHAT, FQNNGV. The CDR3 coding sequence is TGTGCCAGCAGCCGTAACGGTGACTCGGATGAGCAGTTCTTC. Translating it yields CASSRNGDSDEQFF.

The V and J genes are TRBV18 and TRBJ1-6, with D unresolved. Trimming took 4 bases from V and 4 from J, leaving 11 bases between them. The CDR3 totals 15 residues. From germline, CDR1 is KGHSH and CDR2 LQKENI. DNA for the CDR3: TGTGCCAGCTCACACTCGACTGAATATAATTCACCCCTCCACTTT. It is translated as CASSHSTEYNSPLHF.

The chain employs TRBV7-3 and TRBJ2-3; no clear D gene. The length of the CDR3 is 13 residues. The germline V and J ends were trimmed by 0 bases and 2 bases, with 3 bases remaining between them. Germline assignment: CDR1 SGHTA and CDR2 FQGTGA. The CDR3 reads CASSLTDTDTQYF. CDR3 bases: TGTGCCAGCAGCTTAACAGACACAGATACGCAGTATTTT.

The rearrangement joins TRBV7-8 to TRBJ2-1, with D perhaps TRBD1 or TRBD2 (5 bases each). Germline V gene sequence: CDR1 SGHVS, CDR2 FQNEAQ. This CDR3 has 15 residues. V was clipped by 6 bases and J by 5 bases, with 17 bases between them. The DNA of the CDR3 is TGTGCCAGCAGTCCCCGGGGCTTCTACGACAATGAGCAGTTCTTC. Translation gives CASSPRGFYDNEQFF.

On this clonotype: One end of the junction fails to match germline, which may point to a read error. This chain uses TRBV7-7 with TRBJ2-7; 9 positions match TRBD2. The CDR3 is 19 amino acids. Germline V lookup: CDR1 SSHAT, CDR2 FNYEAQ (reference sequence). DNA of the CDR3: TGTGCTAGCAGCTTAGCGAGCACCACCGGGACTAGCCACTCCTACGAGCAGTACTTC. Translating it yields CASSLASTTGTSHSYEQYF.

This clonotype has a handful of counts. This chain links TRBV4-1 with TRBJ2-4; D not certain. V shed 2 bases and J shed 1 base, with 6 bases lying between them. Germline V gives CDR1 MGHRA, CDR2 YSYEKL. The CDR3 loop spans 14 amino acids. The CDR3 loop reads CASSQSGAKNIQYF. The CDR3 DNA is TGCGCCAGCAGCCAAAGTGGCGCCAAAAACATTCAGTACTTC.

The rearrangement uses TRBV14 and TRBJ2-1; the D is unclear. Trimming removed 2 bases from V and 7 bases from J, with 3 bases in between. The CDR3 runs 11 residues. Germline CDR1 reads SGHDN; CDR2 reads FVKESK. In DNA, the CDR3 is TGTGCCAGCAGCCAAAGAAATGAGCAGTTCTTC. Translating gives CASSQRNEQFF. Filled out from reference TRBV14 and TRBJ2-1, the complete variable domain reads EAGVTQFPSHSVIEKGQTVTLRCDPISGHDNLYWYRRVMGKEIKFLLHFVKESKQDESGMPNNRFLAERTGGTYSTLKVQPAELEDSGVYFCASSQRNEQFFGPGTRLTVL.

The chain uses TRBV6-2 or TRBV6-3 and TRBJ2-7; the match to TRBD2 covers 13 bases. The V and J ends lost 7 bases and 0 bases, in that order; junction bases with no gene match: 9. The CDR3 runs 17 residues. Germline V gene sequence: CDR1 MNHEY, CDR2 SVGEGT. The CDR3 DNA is TGTGCCAGCACCTCGACTAGCGGGAGGCCTCACTCCTACGAGCAGTACTTC. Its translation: CASTSTSGRPHSYEQYF.

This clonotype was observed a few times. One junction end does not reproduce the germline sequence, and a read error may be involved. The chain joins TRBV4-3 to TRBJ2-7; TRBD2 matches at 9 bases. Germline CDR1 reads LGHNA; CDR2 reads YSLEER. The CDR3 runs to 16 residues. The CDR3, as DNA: TGCGCCAGCAGTCAAGATAGGGGACTAGCCTCCTACGAGCAGTACTTC. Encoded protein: CASSQDRGLASYEQYF.

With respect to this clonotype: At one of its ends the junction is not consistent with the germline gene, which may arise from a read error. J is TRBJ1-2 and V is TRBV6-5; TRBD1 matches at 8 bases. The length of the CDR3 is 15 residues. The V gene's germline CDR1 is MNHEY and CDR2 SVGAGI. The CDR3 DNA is TGTGCCAGCAGCCCTAGGACAGGGCATAACTACGGCTACACCTTC. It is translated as CASSPRTGHNYGYTF.

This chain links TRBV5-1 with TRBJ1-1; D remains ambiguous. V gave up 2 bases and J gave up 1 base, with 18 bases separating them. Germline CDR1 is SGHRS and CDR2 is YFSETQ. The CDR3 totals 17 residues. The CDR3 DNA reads TGCGCCAGCAGCTTATTTTGGGAAGCACGGGAGAACACTGAAGCTTTCTTT. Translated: CASSLFWEARENTEAFF.

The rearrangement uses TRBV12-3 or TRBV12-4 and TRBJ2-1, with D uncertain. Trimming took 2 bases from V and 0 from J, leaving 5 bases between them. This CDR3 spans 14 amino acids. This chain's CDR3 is CASSLQVSYNEQFF. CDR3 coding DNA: TGTGCCAGCAGTTTACAGGTCTCCTACAATGAGCAGTTCTTC.

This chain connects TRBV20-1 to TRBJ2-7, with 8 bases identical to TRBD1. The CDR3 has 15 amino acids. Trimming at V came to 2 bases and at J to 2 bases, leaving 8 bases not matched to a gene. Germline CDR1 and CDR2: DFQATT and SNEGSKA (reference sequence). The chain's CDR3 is CSARIPGQEPYEQYF. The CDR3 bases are TGCAGTGCTAGAATTCCGGGACAGGAACCCTACGAGCAGTACTTC.

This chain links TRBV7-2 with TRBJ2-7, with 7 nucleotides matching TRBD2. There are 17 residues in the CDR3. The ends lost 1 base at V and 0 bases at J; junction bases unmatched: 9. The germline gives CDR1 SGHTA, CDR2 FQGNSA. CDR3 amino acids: CASSLGSTASGSYEQYF. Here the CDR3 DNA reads TGTGCCAGCAGCTTAGGTTCCACGGCTAGCGGCTCCTACGAGCAGTACTTC.

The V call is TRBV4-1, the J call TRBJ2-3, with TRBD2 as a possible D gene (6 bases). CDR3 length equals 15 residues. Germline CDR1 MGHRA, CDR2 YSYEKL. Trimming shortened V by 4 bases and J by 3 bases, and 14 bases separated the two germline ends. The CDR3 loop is CASSPLASGTDTQYF. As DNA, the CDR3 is TGCGCCAGCAGCCCCCTAGCGAGTGGAACAGATACGCAGTATTTT.

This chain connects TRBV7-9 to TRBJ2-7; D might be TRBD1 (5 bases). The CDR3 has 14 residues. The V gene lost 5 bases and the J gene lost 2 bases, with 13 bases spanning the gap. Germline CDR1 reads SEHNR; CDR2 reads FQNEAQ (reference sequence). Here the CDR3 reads CASSLLTETYEQYF. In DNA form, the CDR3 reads TGTGCCAGCAGCCTTCTGACAGAGACCTACGAGCAGTACTTC. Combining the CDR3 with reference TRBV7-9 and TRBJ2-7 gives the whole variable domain DTGVSQNPRHKITKRGQNVTFRCDPISEHNRLYWYRQTLGQGPEFLTYFQNEAQLEKSRLLSDRFSAERPKGSFSTLEIQRTEQGDSAMYLCASSLLTETYEQYFGPGTRLTVT.

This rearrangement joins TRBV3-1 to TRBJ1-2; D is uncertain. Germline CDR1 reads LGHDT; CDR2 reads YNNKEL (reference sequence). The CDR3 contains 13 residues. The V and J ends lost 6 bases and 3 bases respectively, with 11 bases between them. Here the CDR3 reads CASRHAGDYGYTF. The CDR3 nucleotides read TGTGCCAGCAGGCACGCGGGAGACTATGGCTACACCTTC.

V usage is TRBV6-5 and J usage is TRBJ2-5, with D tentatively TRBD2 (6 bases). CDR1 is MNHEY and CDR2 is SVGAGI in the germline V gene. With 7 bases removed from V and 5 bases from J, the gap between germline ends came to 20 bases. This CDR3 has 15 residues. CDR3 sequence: CASKFSGRSGETQYF. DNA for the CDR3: TGTGCCAGCAAATTCAGCGGGCGCTCGGGTGAGACCCAGTACTTC.